The 15 T cell receptor beta chains presented below share a single source sample, sequenced in a study of human T cells and chemical hapten exposure. Specified time point: patch test 1, 2 weeks after DPC sensitization. Treatment defined: therapeutic diphenylcyclopropenone sensitization with weekly scalp DPC. Using its own MiXCR run on the RACE reads, TCRdb lists one record per CDR3 protein. The sample has around 380,000 distinct CDR3 sequences; 4.8% are singletons. Source: whole blood, taken in connection with sensitization to the hapten diphenylcyclopropenone (DPC). Receptor source: a woman aged 45-59 years with alopecia areata. Some clones in this sample may be carry-over from other donors' samples.

This clonotype was detected a few times. This chain uses TRBV5-1 with TRBJ2-1; D ambiguous. The CDR3 spans 12 residues. Germline V gene sequence: CDR1 SGHRS, CDR2 YFSETQ. V lost 2 bases and J lost 9, with 9 bases in between. The CDR3: CASSLASFEQFF. The CDR3 coding sequence is TGCGCCAGCAGCTTAGCTTCGTTTGAGCAGTTCTTC.

This clonotype was counted at least ten times. This chain uses TRBV20-1 with TRBJ2-7; the match to TRBD1 covers 9 bases. CDR3 length: 17 residues. Germline-derived CDR1 and CDR2 are DFQATT and SNEGSKA (reference sequence). J lost 2 bases, V lost 1 base, and 12 bases had no gene match. CDR3 amino acids: CSARVWGTGTGTYEQYF. In DNA, the CDR3 is TGCAGTGCTAGAGTATGGGGAACCGGGACAGGGACCTACGAGCAGTACTTC.

This clonotype was observed at least ten times. This chain uses TRBV6-1 with TRBJ2-4, with TRBD1 matching 9 bases. V shed 6 bases, J shed 0 bases, and the junction held 12 bases outside the gene matches. The CDR3 runs to 18 residues. Germline-derived CDR1 and CDR2 are MNHNS and SASEGT. This chain's CDR3 is CASRPGQGFSLAKNIQYF. The CDR3 DNA reads as TGTGCCAGCAGACCGGGACAGGGCTTTAGCCTAGCCAAAAACATTCAGTACTTC.

This clonotype appeared many times. The chain carries TRBV18 and TRBJ2-7; 7 nucleotides line up with TRBD1. Germline trimming cut 3 bases from V and 0 bases from J; bases unmatched to any gene: 5. Per the germline V gene, CDR1 is KGHSH and CDR2 is LQKENI. This CDR3 comprises 15 residues. CDR3 protein: CASSPTGTASYEQYF. In DNA, the CDR3 is TGTGCCAGCTCACCGACGGGGACAGCCTCCTACGAGCAGTACTTC. Looking up the rest from reference TRBV18 and TRBJ2-7 gives the full variable domain: NAGVMQNPRHLVRRRGQEARLRCSPMKGHSHVYWYRQLPEEGLKFMVYLQKENIIDESGMPKERFSAEFPKEGPSILRIQQVVRGDSAAYFCASSPTGTASYEQYFGPGTRLTVT.

V gene TRBV20-1 combines with J gene TRBJ2-3, with D perhaps assigned TRBD1 or TRBD2 (6 bases each). The CDR3 runs 16 residues. V dropped 2 bases and J dropped 3 bases, with 18 bases sitting between them. CDR1 is DFQATT and CDR2 is SNEGSKA in the germline V gene (reference sequence). For the CDR3, the DNA is TGCAGTGCTAGACTCCTAAGTGGAGGGGGGACAGATACGCAGTATTTT. This codes for CSARLLSGGGTDTQYF.

V is TRBV25-1 and J is TRBJ1-1, with D maybe TRBD1 (5 bases). V dropped 4 bases and J dropped 5 bases, with 8 bases sitting between them. This CDR3 comprises 12 residues. The germline gives CDR1 MGHDK, CDR2 SYGVNS. As DNA, the CDR3 is TGTGCCAGCAGTGGCGGGGGAACTGAAGCTTTCTTT. Translated, it gives CASSGGGTEAFF.

V usage is TRBV2 and J usage is TRBJ1-3; 7 bases match TRBD1. Germline V lookup: CDR1 SNHLY, CDR2 FYNNEI. V trimming: 2 bases; J trimming: 0 bases; junction bases outside the gene matches: 7. The CDR3 consists of 17 residues. CDR3 coding DNA: TGTGCCAGCAGTGAATTCCGTGACAGGGTCTCTGGAAACACCATATATTTT. Protein: CASSEFRDRVSGNTIYF. The complete variable domain, with remaining parts taken from reference TRBV2 and TRBJ1-3, reads EPEVTQTPSHQVTQMGQEVILRCVPISNHLYFYWYRQILGQKVEFLVSFYNNEISEKSEIFDDQFSVERPDGSNFTLKIRSTKLEDSAMYFCASSEFRDRVSGNTIYFGEGSWLTVV.

This clonotype occurred many times. The chain is built from TRBV9 and TRBJ2-3; 12 nucleotides align to TRBD2. V shed 3 bases, J shed 5 bases, and the junction held 13 bases outside the gene matches. The CDR3 covers 18 residues. In germline, CDR1 is SGDLS, CDR2 YYNGEE. This CDR3 reads CASSAGTSGPTLGDTQYF. Here the CDR3 DNA reads TGTGCCAGCAGCGCTGGGACTAGCGGGCCGACATTAGGAGATACGCAGTATTTT.

This clonotype was found once. This chain uses TRBV30 with TRBJ2-3; 12 nucleotides match TRBD2. The germline V gene encodes CDR1 GTSNPN and CDR2 SVGIG (reference sequence). This CDR3 is 14 amino acids long. J lost 6 bases, V lost 3 bases, and 4 bases had no gene match. CDR3: CAWRLAGGPDTQYF. The CDR3 DNA follows: TGTGCCTGGAGGCTAGCGGGAGGGCCGGATACGCAGTATTTT.

This clonotype appeared a few times. The chain uses TRBV12-3 or TRBV12-4 and TRBJ2-7; 9 bases agree with TRBD1. J lost 1 base, V lost 5 bases, and 6 bases had no gene match. The CDR3 is made up of 15 amino acids. The CDR3 DNA reads TGTGCCAGCAGTCTTCAGGGACAGGGATCCTACGAGCAGTACTTC. Translated: CASSLQGQGSYEQYF.

At least ten counts were recorded for this clonotype. The chain employs TRBV5-1 and TRBJ1-2; the D gene is possibly TRBD1 (5 bases). Trimming took off 3 bases at V and 8 bases at J, with 17 bases between the two ends. The CDR3 is 14 amino acids. Germline lookup yields CDR1 SGHRS and CDR2 YFSETQ. The CDR3 loop reads CASSWDGGSGGYTF. The CDR3 DNA reads as TGCGCCAGCAGCTGGGACGGGGGGTCTGGCGGCTACACCTTC.

This clonotype came up many times. The V and J genes are TRBV28 and TRBJ2-1; the D is unclear. This CDR3 is built from 14 residues. Germline V gene lookup returns CDR1 MDHEN and CDR2 SYDVKM. The ends were cut back, 7 bases at V and 2 bases at J, with 12 bases in the middle. CDR3 DNA sequence: TGTGCCAGCACCGGGCTTCTGGCCTACAATGAGCAGTTCTTC. Protein: CASTGLLAYNEQFF.

This clonotype was found many times. CDR3 in amino acids: CASSLEGTGSSGANVLTF. CDR3 coding DNA: TGCGCCAGCAGCTTGGAGGGCACAGGATCCTCTGGGGCCAACGTCCTGACTTTC. The chain uses TRBV5-1 and TRBJ2-6; D is perhaps TRBD1 (5 bases). Per germline, CDR1 SGHRS and CDR2 YFSETQ. V lost 0 bases and J 0 bases, leaving 13 bases between the germline ends. CDR3 length: 18 amino acids.

Ten or more counts support this clonotype. The genes are TRBV7-9 and TRBJ1-2; 11 bases match TRBD1. J gave up 6 bases and V 5 bases, and 5 bases lay outside the gene matches. Germline CDR1 is SEHNR and CDR2 is FQNEAQ (reference sequence). The CDR3 runs 14 residues. Here the CDR3 reads CASSPDRGLNGYTF. Here the CDR3 DNA reads TGTGCCAGCAGCCCGGACAGGGGGCTAAATGGCTACACCTTC.

This clonotype was seen ten or more times. The rearrangement uses TRBV6-2 or TRBV6-3 and TRBJ2-3; D remains ambiguous. The ends were cut back, 7 bases at V and 6 bases at J, with 17 bases in the middle. Germline CDR1 and CDR2: MNHEY and SVGEGT. This CDR3 spans 14 amino acids. This chain's CDR3 is CASTHPGPGDTQYF. CDR3 bases: TGTGCCAGCACCCATCCCGGACCCGGGGATACGCAGTATTTT.